Listed below are T cell receptor beta chains from one sample, sequenced in a study of T cells in Graves' hyperthyroidism and ophthalmopathy. TCRdb re-called the multiplex PCR reads with MiXCR, one entry per CDR3 protein. The sample has about 560,000 distinct CDR3 sequences; about a sixth are singletons. Specimen: blood. Receptors were obtained from a young woman with Graves' hyperthyroidism. The CDR3 runs from the conserved cysteine through the conserved F or W. The order of the fields is V gene, D gene, clone size, J gene, CDR3 protein, CDR3 DNA. A D gene is named only where the DNA matches it firmly. The size entry is marked missing in some rows and otherwise reads once, few, many or a size class.

V: TRBV18
D: .
size: .
J: TRBJ1-4
CDR3: CASSPVGGYEKLFF
DNA: TGTGCCAGCTCACCGGTGGGGGGCTACGAAAAACTGTTTTTT

V: TRBV2
D: .
size: many
J: TRBJ1-5
CDR3: CASSGPGPRLRAHQPQHF
DNA: TGTGCCAGCAGTGGCCCAGGGCCGCGGCTCCGGGCCCATCAGCCCCAGCATTTT

V: TRBV27
D: .
size: few
J: TRBJ1-4
CDR3: CASSQRNEKLFF
DNA: TGTGCCAGCAGTCAGCGGAATGAAAAACTGTTTTTT

V: TRBV12-3/TRBV12-4
D: TRBD1
size: few
J: TRBJ1-2
CDR3: CASSPDRVVAYGYTF
DNA: TGTGCCAGCAGTCCGGACAGGGTAGTAGCCTATGGCTACACCTTC

V: TRBV6-1
D: TRBD1
size: .
J: TRBJ1-6
CDR3: CAVGKGAPNSPLHF
DNA: TGTGCGGTAGGAAAGGGGGCGCCGAATTCACCCCTCCACTTT

V: TRBV6-1
D: .
size: .
J: TRBJ1-5
CDR3: CASSADSPNQPQHF
DNA: TGTGCCAGCAGTGCGGACAGTCCCAATCAGCCCCAGCATTTT

V: TRBV29-1
D: .
size: few
J: TRBJ2-3
CDR3: CSFRQGTSTDTQYF
DNA: TGCAGCTTCCGGCAGGGCACTAGCACAGATACGCAGTATTTT

V: TRBV11-2
D: .
size: many
J: TRBJ1-1
CDR3: CASSFYSRNTEAFF
DNA: TGTGCCAGCAGCTTCTACAGTCGGAACACTGAAGCTTTCTTT

V: TRBV20-1
D: .
size: .
J: TRBJ1-4
CDR3: CSAHRSSQPNEKLFF
DNA: TGCAGTGCTCACAGGTCGAGTCAACCGAATGAAAAACTGTTTTTT

V: TRBV6-2/TRBV6-3
D: .
size: many
J: TRBJ1-2
CDR3: CASSYSRTNGGYTF
DNA: TGTGCCAGCAGTTACTCCCGGACGAATGGCGGCTACACCTTC

V: TRBV4-3
D: .
size: .
J: TRBJ1-1
CDR3: CASSQDKMFGGGATEAFF
DNA: TGCGCCAGCAGCCAAGATAAAATGTTTGGAGGGGGGGCCACTGAAGCTTTCTTT

V: TRBV2
D: TRBD2
size: many
J: TRBJ2-7
CDR3: CASIPGLAKEQYF
DNA: TGTGCCAGCATCCCGGGACTAGCGAAAGAGCAGTACTTC

V: TRBV20-1
D: .
size: few
J: TRBJ2-1
CDR3: CSAGPGGPYNEQFF
DNA: TGCAGTGCCGGTCCCGGGGGGCCTTACAATGAGCAGTTCTTC

V: TRBV30
D: .
size: many
J: TRBJ1-5
CDR3: CAWSVLGGNSNQPQHF
DNA: TGTGCCTGGAGTGTACTAGGCGGAAATAGCAATCAGCCCCAGCATTTT

V: TRBV2
D: TRBD1
size: many
J: TRBJ2-3
CDR3: CASRFKGAPYTDTQYF
DNA: TGTGCCAGCAGATTTAAGGGGGCCCCTTACACAGATACGCAGTATTTT

V: TRBV29-1
D: .
size: few
J: TRBJ2-7
CDR3: CSVEDQRTADEKYF
DNA: TGCAGCGTTGAAGATCAACGAACGGCCGACGAAAAGTACTTC

V: TRBV6-1
D: TRBD1
size: .
J: TRBJ1-6
CDR3: CASSPLGTGNSPLHF
DNA: TGTGCCAGCAGTCCCTTGGGGACAGGAAATTCACCCCTCCACTTT

V: TRBV20-1
D: TRBD2
size: many
J: TRBJ2-7
CDR3: CSASGGDHYEQYF
DNA: TGCAGTGCTAGCGGGGGGGACCACTACGAGCAGTACTTC

V: TRBV7-4
D: .
size: .
J: TRBJ1-1
CDR3: CASSLLAHRLITEAFF
DNA: TGTGCCAGCAGCTTATTGGCCCACAGGTTGATTACTGAAGCTTTCTTT

V: TRBV20-1
D: TRBD1
size: many
J: TRBJ2-5
CDR3: CSAMPDRGEETQYF
DNA: TGCAGTGCGATGCCGGACAGGGGGGAAGAGACCCAGTACTTC

V: TRBV9
D: .
size: .
J: TRBJ1-3
CDR3: CASSAGGNPGNTIYF
DNA: TGTGCCAGCAGCGCAGGAGGGAACCCTGGAAACACCATATATTTT

V: TRBV15
D: TRBD1
size: many
J: TRBJ2-7
CDR3: CATSRPGQGRSSYEQYF
DNA: TGTGCCACCAGCAGACCAGGACAGGGGAGAAGCTCCTACGAGCAGTACTTC

V: TRBV10-1
D: .
size: many
J: TRBJ2-5
CDR3: CASSESGLQETQYF
DNA: TGCGCCAGCAGTGAGTCCGGGCTACAAGAGACCCAGTACTTC

V: TRBV24-1
D: TRBD2
size: many
J: TRBJ2-7
CDR3: CATSRSWAGVGEQYF
DNA: TGTGCCACCAGTAGAAGCTGGGCGGGAGTTGGCGAGCAGTACTTC

V: TRBV19
D: TRBD1
size: .
J: TRBJ2-2
CDR3: CASSASGQVTGELFF
DNA: TGTGCCAGTAGTGCCTCGGGACAGGTCACCGGGGAGCTGTTTTTT

V: TRBV4-1
D: .
size: many
J: TRBJ1-1
CDR3: CASSQSGGGDTEAFF
DNA: TGCGCCAGCAGCCAGAGTGGGGGTGGGGACACTGAAGCTTTCTTT

V: TRBV29-1
D: .
size: many
J: TRBJ1-2
CDR3: CSVASGKGYGYTF
DNA: TGCAGCGTTGCGTCAGGGAAAGGCTATGGCTACACCTTC

V: TRBV7-9
D: .
size: .
J: TRBJ2-2
CDR3: CASSLAGSRTGELFF
DNA: TGTGCCAGCAGCTTAGCTGGGAGTCGCACCGGGGAGCTGTTTTTT

V: TRBV5-1
D: TRBD1
size: many
J: TRBJ1-1
CDR3: CASSRPGTGGHTEAFF
DNA: TGCGCCAGCAGCCGCCCCGGGACAGGGGGACACACTGAAGCTTTCTTT

V: TRBV5-1
D: TRBD2
size: .
J: TRBJ2-5
CDR3: CASSLGTSGNTQETQYF
DNA: TGCGCCAGCAGCTTGGGGACTAGCGGGAATACCCAAGAGACCCAGTACTTC

V: TRBV14
D: .
size: .
J: TRBJ2-5
CDR3: CASSPTGFGVKTQYF
DNA: TGTGCCAGCAGCCCCACAGGGTTTGGTGTGAAGACCCAGTACTTC

V: TRBV12-3/TRBV12-4
D: .
size: many
J: TRBJ1-1
CDR3: CASSFLSTRGTEAFF
DNA: TGTGCCAGCAGTTTTCTTTCGACACGGGGCACTGAAGCTTTCTTT